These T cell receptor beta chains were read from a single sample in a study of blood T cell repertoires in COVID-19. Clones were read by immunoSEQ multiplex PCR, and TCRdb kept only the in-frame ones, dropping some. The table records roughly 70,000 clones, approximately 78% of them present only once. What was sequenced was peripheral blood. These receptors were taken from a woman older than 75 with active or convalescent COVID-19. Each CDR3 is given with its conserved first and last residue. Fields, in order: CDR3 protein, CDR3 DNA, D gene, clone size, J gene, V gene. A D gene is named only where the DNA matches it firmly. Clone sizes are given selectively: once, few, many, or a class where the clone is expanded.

CASSIVYSYNSPLHF,TGTGCCAGTAGTATAGTCTACAGCTATAATTCACCCCTCCACTTT,-,-,TRBJ1-6,TRBV19
CSVDTGDLAYEQYF,TGCAGCGTGGACACAGGGGATTTGGCCTACGAGCAGTACTTC,TRBD1,once,TRBJ2-7,TRBV29-1
CAISGEASGAFSYEQYF,TGTGCCATCAGTGGGGAAGCTAGCGGAGCCTTCTCCTACGAGCAGTACTTC,TRBD2,-,TRBJ2-7,TRBV10-3
CASSSYRVSGTEAFF,TGTGCCAGCAGTTCCTACAGGGTATCGGGCACTGAAGCTTTCTTT,-,-,TRBJ1-1,TRBV6-5
CASSSPGTSIYNEQFF,TGTGCCAGCAGTTCCCCCGGGACTAGCATCTACAATGAGCAGTTCTTC,TRBD2,-,TRBJ2-1,TRBV6-5
CASSLSDTGKRTQYF,TGCGCCAGCAGCTTGTCGGACACTGGGAAAAGGACCCAGTACTTC,-,-,TRBJ2-5,TRBV5-1
CSAFLRDEQFF,TGCAGTGCTTTCCTCAGGGATGAGCAGTTCTTC,-,once,TRBJ2-1,TRBV20-1
CASSRLAGGSLYNEQFF,TGTGCCAGCAGCCGTCTCGCCGGGGGATCCCTCTACAATGAGCAGTTCTTC,-,-,TRBJ2-1,TRBV7-2
CASSQAGGSWQFF,TGTGCCAGCAGCCAAGCGGGGGGGTCATGGCAGTTCTTC,TRBD2,-,TRBJ2-1,TRBV14
CASSDPTSGGPQEQFF,TGTGCCAGCAGTGACCCAACTAGCGGGGGCCCCCAAGAGCAGTTCTTC,TRBD2,-,TRBJ2-1,TRBV6-4
CASSPAQYSNQPQHF,TGTGCCAGCAGCCCGGCACAGTATAGCAATCAGCCCCAGCATTTT,-,-,TRBJ1-5,TRBV3-1/TRBV3-2
CASRREGANYGYTF,TGTGCCAGTAGGAGGGAGGGGGCTAACTATGGCTACACCTTC,-,-,TRBJ1-2,TRBV19
CASSWDRANTGELFF,TGTGCCAGTAGTTGGGACAGGGCGAACACCGGGGAGCTGTTTTTT,TRBD1,-,TRBJ2-2,TRBV19
CASTRESGGRETQYF,TGTGCCAGCACCCGCGAGAGTGGGGGCCGGGAGACCCAGTACTTC,-,-,TRBJ2-5,TRBV6-6
CASSSSNLAGLYNEQFF,TGTGCCAGCAGCTCTTCCAATCTAGCGGGATTATACAATGAGCAGTTCTTC,TRBD2,-,TRBJ2-1,TRBV11-3
CASRDRGWDEKLFF,TGTGCCAGCAGGGACAGGGGGTGGGATGAAAAACTGTTTTTT,TRBD1,-,TRBJ1-4,TRBV6-5
CASSLVSGVAYNEQFF,TGTGCCAGCAGCTTAGTGAGCGGGGTGGCCTACAATGAGCAGTTCTTC,TRBD2,few,TRBJ2-1,TRBV7-2
CASSHQSPSGGQYF,TGTGCCAGTAGTCACCAGAGCCCCTCCGGAGGGCAGTACTTC,-,-,TRBJ2-7,TRBV19
CASPVGTLNTEAFF,TGTGCCAGCCCAGTCGGGACTTTGAACACTGAAGCTTTCTTT,-,-,TRBJ1-1,TRBV9
CASTPGGRGPLVAQHF,TGTGCCTCTACGCCGGGAGGCAGGGGCCCCTTAGTGGCCCAGCATTTT,-,-,TRBJ1-5,TRBV19
CASSAQRGNYGYTF,TGTGCCAGCAGTGCTCAGAGGGGGAACTATGGCTACACCTTC,-,-,TRBJ1-2,TRBV2
CASGPFRGASKNEQFF,TGTGCCAGCGGGCCGTTCCGGGGGGCCTCTAAGAATGAGCAGTTCTTC,-,once,TRBJ2-1,TRBV3-1/TRBV3-2
CASSDDGRTNSPLHF,TGCGCCAGCAGTGATGATGGGAGGACTAATTCACCCCTCCACTTT,-,few,TRBJ1-6,TRBV10-2
CASSVRDTEAFF,TGTGCCAGCAGCGTCCGGGACACTGAAGCTTTCTTT,-,-,TRBJ1-1,TRBV5-8
CASSSVVGDRGAFF,TGTGCCAGCAGTTCCGTTGTCGGGGACAGGGGAGCTTTCTTT,TRBD1,-,TRBJ1-1,TRBV6-2/TRBV6-3
CASSLLSLTGELFF,TGTGCCAGCAGCTTATTGAGCCTCACCGGGGAGCTGTTTTTT,-,few,TRBJ2-2,TRBV7-9
CASSQTTGGIETQYF,TGCGCCAGCAGCCAAACGACAGGGGGAATTGAGACCCAGTACTTC,TRBD1,-,TRBJ2-5,TRBV4-3
CASSDPTGGTEAFF,TGTGCCAGCAGTGACCCGACAGGGGGCACTGAAGCTTTCTTT,TRBD1,-,TRBJ1-1,TRBV25-1
CASRSGTSGSRTTYNEQFF,TGTGCCAGCAGGTCCGGGACTAGCGGGAGTCGCACCACCTACAATGAGCAGTTCTTC,TRBD2,-,TRBJ2-1,TRBV11-2
CASSLMAGDTGELFF,TGTGCCAGCAGCTTGATGGCCGGGGACACCGGGGAGCTGTTTTTT,-,-,TRBJ2-2,TRBV5-5
CASSPQGAGAYGYTF,TGCGCCAGCAGCCCGCAGGGGGCAGGGGCCTATGGCTACACCTTC,TRBD1,-,TRBJ1-2,TRBV5-1
CASSQVGVRETQYF,TGCGCCAGCAGCCAAGTAGGGGTCAGAGAGACCCAGTACTTC,-,-,TRBJ2-5,TRBV4-3
CASSSQTGNTIYF,TGCGCCAGCAGCTCACAGACTGGAAACACCATATATTTT,-,few,TRBJ1-3,TRBV5-1
CASKTGAHEQFF,TGTGCCAGCAAGACAGGGGCGCATGAGCAGTTCTTC,TRBD1,-,TRBJ2-1,TRBV28
CATSDSGMVGTQYF,TGTGCCACCAGTGACTCGGGAATGGTGGGGACCCAGTACTTC,-,-,TRBJ2-5,TRBV24-1
CASSESAGLAAVNEQFF,TGCGCCAGCAGTGAGTCAGCTGGACTAGCGGCGGTCAATGAGCAGTTCTTC,TRBD2,-,TRBJ2-1,TRBV10-1
CASSQGQGAGEKLFF,TGCGCCAGCAGCCAAGGACAGGGCGCCGGTGAAAAACTGTTTTTT,TRBD1,-,TRBJ1-4,TRBV4-3
CAWSVGLADKETQYF,TGTGCCTGGAGTGTAGGACTAGCGGATAAAGAGACCCAGTACTTC,TRBD2,few,TRBJ2-5,TRBV30
CSPFGMYNEQFF,TGCAGCCCCTTCGGGATGTACAATGAGCAGTTCTTC,-,-,TRBJ2-1,TRBV29-1
CATGDRGGTDTQYF,TGTGCCACCGGGGACAGGGGGGGCACAGATACGCAGTATTTT,TRBD1,-,TRBJ2-3,TRBV24-1
CSVEDPPGGGYSEQYF,TGCAGCGTTGAAGACCCTCCGGGGGGAGGTTACTCCGAGCAGTACTTC,TRBD2,-,TRBJ2-7,TRBV29-1
CATSSRTGAVSYNEQFF,TGTGCCACCAGCTCAAGGACAGGGGCTGTGTCCTACAATGAGCAGTTCTTC,TRBD1,-,TRBJ2-1,TRBV15
CASSWTASSYEQYF,TGTGCCAGCAGTTGGACAGCGAGCTCCTACGAGCAGTACTTC,-,-,TRBJ2-7,TRBV6-2/TRBV6-3
CASRHGTGSDTQYF,TGTGCCAGCAGACATGGGACAGGGTCAGATACGCAGTATTTT,TRBD1,-,TRBJ2-3,TRBV3-1/TRBV3-2
CSAPSGEKLFF,TGCAGTGCTCCCTCGGGGGAAAAACTGTTTTTT,-,few,TRBJ1-4,TRBV20-1
CASSSTGNEYGYTF,TGCGCCAGCAGCTCGACAGGGAACGAATACGGCTACACCTTC,TRBD1,-,TRBJ1-2,TRBV5-1
CASSLAGSDYGYTF,TGTGCCAGCAGCTTGGCAGGCTCGGACTATGGCTACACCTTC,-,-,TRBJ1-2,TRBV5-4
CASSPPGFNTDTQYF,TGTGCCAGCAGCCCACCCGGGTTTAACACAGATACGCAGTATTTT,-,few,TRBJ2-3,TRBV7-2
CASSSSGGQETQYF,TGTGCCAGCAGTTCGAGCGGGGGGCAAGAGACCCAGTACTTC,TRBD2,-,TRBJ2-5,TRBV2
CAISERAGGEAKNIQYF,TGTGCCATCAGTGAACGAGCGGGGGGGGAAGCCAAAAACATTCAGTACTTC,TRBD2,few,TRBJ2-4,TRBV10-3
CASSYGSSRRYNEQFF,TGTGCCAGCAGTTACGGTTCTAGCCGTCGGTACAATGAGCAGTTCTTC,-,-,TRBJ2-1,TRBV6-5
CASSQGVGIGGADTEAFF,TGTGCCAGCAGCCAAGGAGTGGGGATCGGGGGTGCGGACACTGAAGCTTTCTTT,-,-,TRBJ1-1,TRBV4-2